These T cell receptor beta chains were read from a single sample in a study of shared clonotypes between healthy human individuals. The repertoire was sequenced with immunoSEQ multiplex PCR; TCRdb's copy has only in-frame clones and lacks some. Among approximately 500,000 clones, roughly 95% were seen once, and the ten largest hold about 0.064%. Material: naive CD4+ T cells sorted from blood. All receptors derive from a woman in her twenties or thirties in good health. CDR3s include the opening cysteine and the closing phenylalanine or tryptophan. The D gene is left open where the match is weak. For some rows the clone size is stated as once, few or many, or as a class when expanded; others skip it.

J: TRBJ2-5; D: TRBD2; V: TRBV2; size: -; CDR3: CASRKEGGLAGETQYF; DNA: TGTGCCAGCAGGAAGGAAGGTGGACTAGCAGGGGAGACCCAGTACTTC
J: TRBJ1-5; D: TRBD1; V: TRBV15; size: once; CDR3: CATSRTGGINQPQHF; DNA: TGTGCCACCAGCAGGACAGGGGGGATCAATCAGCCCCAGCATTTT
J: TRBJ2-7; D: TRBD2; V: TRBV5-1; size: -; CDR3: CASSWGASGSYEQYF; DNA: TGCGCCAGCAGCTGGGGGGCTAGCGGGAGCTACGAGCAGTACTTC
J: TRBJ2-7; D: -; V: TRBV27; size: -; CDR3: CASSFQGPHPQYF; DNA: TGTGCCAGCAGTTTTCAGGGGCCCCATCCCCAGTACTTC
J: TRBJ2-6; D: -; V: TRBV27; size: -; CDR3: CATRGTRNSGANVLTF; DNA: TGTGCCACACGCGGGACACGTAACTCTGGGGCCAACGTCCTGACTTTC
J: TRBJ2-7; D: -; V: TRBV7-6; size: -; CDR3: CASRPTGSYEQYF; DNA: TGTGCCAGCAGACCTACAGGGTCCTACGAGCAGTACTTC
J: TRBJ1-1; D: -; V: TRBV27; size: -; CDR3: CASSPRYRGTEAFF; DNA: TGTGCCAGCAGTCCCAGGTATCGCGGCACTGAAGCTTTCTTT
J: TRBJ1-1; D: -; V: TRBV28; size: once; CDR3: CASRIQANTEAFF; DNA: TGTGCCAGCAGAATACAGGCGAACACTGAAGCTTTCTTT
J: TRBJ2-2; D: -; V: TRBV23-1; size: -; CDR3: CASSQTPDGGNTGELFF; DNA: TGCGCCAGCAGTCAAACGCCCGACGGAGGAAACACCGGGGAGCTGTTTTTT
J: TRBJ1-2; D: -; V: TRBV5-6; size: -; CDR3: CATQAGGPPYGYTF; DNA: TGTGCCACCCAGGCGGGGGGGCCGCCCTATGGCTACACCTTC
J: TRBJ2-2; D: -; V: TRBV9; size: -; CDR3: CARKTEEKANTGELFF; DNA: TGTGCCAGAAAGACGGAGGAGAAAGCGAACACCGGGGAGCTGTTTTTT
J: TRBJ2-5; D: TRBD1; V: TRBV11-2; size: -; CDR3: CASSATYRGGRETQYF; DNA: TGTGCCAGCAGCGCTACGTACAGGGGTGGTCGAGAGACCCAGTACTTC
J: TRBJ2-7; D: -; V: TRBV28; size: -; CDR3: CASSLRLGEQYF; DNA: TGTGCCAGCAGTTTACGACTGGGGGAGCAGTACTTC
J: TRBJ1-2; D: -; V: TRBV28; size: -; CDR3: CASSLSSGPNYGYTF; DNA: TGTGCCAGCAGTTTAAGTTCCGGGCCTAACTATGGCTACACCTTC
J: TRBJ1-5; D: TRBD1; V: TRBV28; size: -; CDR3: CASSFRDRENQPQHF; DNA: TGTGCCAGCAGTTTCCGGGACAGGGAAAATCAGCCCCAGCATTTT
J: TRBJ1-6; D: -; V: TRBV15; size: -; CDR3: CATSRDFGASRSPLHF; DNA: TGTGCCACCAGCAGAGATTTCGGGGCAAGTCGGTCACCCCTCCACTTT
J: TRBJ2-5; D: TRBD2; V: TRBV4-2; size: -; CDR3: CASSLMTSAGNQETQYF; DNA: TGTGCCAGCAGCCTCATGACTAGCGCGGGGAACCAAGAGACCCAGTACTTC
J: TRBJ1-5; D: -; V: TRBV6-9; size: -; CDR3: CASKHGNQPQHF; DNA: TGTGCCAGCAAGCATGGCAATCAGCCCCAGCATTTT
J: TRBJ2-3; D: -; V: TRBV6-1; size: once; CDR3: CASSEMRARTDTQYF; DNA: TGTGCCAGCAGTGAAATGCGGGCCCGCACAGATACGCAGTATTTT
J: TRBJ1-4; D: -; V: TRBV6-1; size: -; CDR3: CASSVGHIDEKLFF; DNA: TGTGCCAGCAGTGTAGGGCACATTGACGAAAAACTGTTTTTT
J: TRBJ2-7; D: -; V: TRBV7-8; size: few; CDR3: CASSLPPVGEQYF; DNA: TGTGCCAGCAGCTTACCCCCAGTGGGCGAGCAGTACTTC
J: TRBJ1-6; D: -; V: TRBV28; size: -; CDR3: CASSLSSSYNSPLHF; DNA: TGTGCCAGCAGTTTATCGAGCTCCTATAATTCACCCCTCCACTTT
J: TRBJ2-5; D: -; V: TRBV9; size: -; CDR3: CASSVAARETQYF; DNA: TGTGCCAGCAGCGTAGCGGCCCGGGAGACCCAGTACTTC
J: TRBJ2-7; D: TRBD1; V: TRBV5-1; size: -; CDR3: CASSLATGTGDGEQYF; DNA: TGCGCCAGCAGCTTGGCCACAGGGACAGGGGACGGCGAGCAGTACTTC
J: TRBJ1-5; D: TRBD1; V: TRBV5-1; size: -; CDR3: CASSLAGQVHQPQHF; DNA: TGCGCCAGCAGCTTGGCCGGACAGGTTCATCAGCCCCAGCATTTT
J: TRBJ2-5; D: -; V: TRBV11-2; size: once; CDR3: CASSLGVETQYF; DNA: TGTGCCAGCAGCTTAGGAGTAGAGACCCAGTACTTC
J: TRBJ2-7; D: TRBD1; V: TRBV2; size: -; CDR3: CASSERWGQQAYEQYF; DNA: TGTGCCAGCAGTGAAAGGTGGGGACAGCAAGCCTACGAGCAGTACTTC
J: TRBJ2-3; D: -; V: TRBV4-1; size: -; CDR3: CASSQALGAQGTDTQYF; DNA: TGCGCCAGCAGCCAAGCCTTGGGGGCGCAAGGCACAGATACGCAGTATTTT
J: TRBJ2-5; D: -; V: TRBV27; size: -; CDR3: CASSFRGRETQYF; DNA: TGTGCCAGCAGTTTTCGTGGGAGAGAGACCCAGTACTTC